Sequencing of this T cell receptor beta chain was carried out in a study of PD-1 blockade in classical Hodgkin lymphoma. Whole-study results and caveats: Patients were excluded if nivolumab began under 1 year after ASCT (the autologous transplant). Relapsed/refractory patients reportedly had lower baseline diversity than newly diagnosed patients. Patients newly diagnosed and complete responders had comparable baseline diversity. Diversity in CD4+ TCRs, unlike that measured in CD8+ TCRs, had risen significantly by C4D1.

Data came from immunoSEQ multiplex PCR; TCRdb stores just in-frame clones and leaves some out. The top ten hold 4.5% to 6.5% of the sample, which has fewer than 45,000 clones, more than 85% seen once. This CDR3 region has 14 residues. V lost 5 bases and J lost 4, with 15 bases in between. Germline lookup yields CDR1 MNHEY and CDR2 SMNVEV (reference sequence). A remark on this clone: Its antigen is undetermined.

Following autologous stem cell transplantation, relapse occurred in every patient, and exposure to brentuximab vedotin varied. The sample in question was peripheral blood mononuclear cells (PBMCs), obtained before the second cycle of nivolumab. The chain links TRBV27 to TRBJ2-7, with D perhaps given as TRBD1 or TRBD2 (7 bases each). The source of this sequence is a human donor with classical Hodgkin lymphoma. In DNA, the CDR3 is TGTGCCAGCAGTCCCTCCAGGGGGGGTTACGAGCAGTACTTC. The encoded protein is CASSPSRGGYEQYF.